This TCR beta chain was documented in a study of memory CD4+ T cells and cytomegalovirus serostatus. General observations from the study: CD4+ memory repertoires contained about two fifths of the roughly 160 reported CMV TCRbeta sequences. A US-trained random forest predicted CMV serostatus with median AUC around 0.93.

Only one count was recorded for this clone. Antigen: not known. Looked up from germline, CDR1 is SEHNR and CDR2 is FQNEAQ (reference sequence). CDR3 length: 15 amino acids. With 3 bases clipped from V and 1 base from J, the junction kept 5 bases outside the gene matches. Single viable CD3+CD4+CD8-CD45RO+ cells were sorted as the memory CD4+ T cells. Per the original methods: Out-of-frame sequences were removed, leaving 2 million or so distinct TCRbeta sequences. Sequencing was performed with immunoSEQ multiplex PCR; in TCRdb, only in-frame clones are kept and a portion is missing. V, J and clone size are those of that table, while D and trimming were read from the DNA. This table holds 50,000 or so clones, just over 75% found once.

This receptor was taken from an adult in good health and CMV-seronegative. The sequencing sample was made of memory CD4+ T cells from blood. The chain employs TRBV7-9 and TRBJ2-5; 7 nucleotides line up with TRBD2. This chain's CDR3 is CASSLASGGQETQYF. The CDR3 region has the DNA TGTGCCAGCAGCTTGGCTAGCGGCGGCCAAGAGACCCAGTACTTC.